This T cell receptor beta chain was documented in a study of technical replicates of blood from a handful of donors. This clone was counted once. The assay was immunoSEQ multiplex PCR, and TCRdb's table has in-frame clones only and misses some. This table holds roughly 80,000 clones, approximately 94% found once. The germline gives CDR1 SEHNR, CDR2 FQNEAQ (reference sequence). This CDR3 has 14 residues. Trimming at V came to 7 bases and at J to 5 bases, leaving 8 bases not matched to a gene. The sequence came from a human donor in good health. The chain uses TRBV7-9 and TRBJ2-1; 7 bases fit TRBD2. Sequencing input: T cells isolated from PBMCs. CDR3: CASTSGGSHNEQFF. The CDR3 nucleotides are TGTGCCAGCACCTCGGGGGGTAGCCACAATGAGCAGTTCTTC. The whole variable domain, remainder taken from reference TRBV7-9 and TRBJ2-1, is DTGVSQNPRHKITKRGQNVTFRCDPISEHNRLYWYRQTLGQGPEFLTYFQNEAQLEKSRLLSDRFSAERPKGSFSTLEIQRTEQGDSAMYLCASTSGGSHNEQFFGPGTRLTVL.